The T cell receptor (beta chain) under discussion was sequenced for a study of metastatic and nonmetastatic thyroid tumors. Study summary: Across peripheral blood and tumor or nodule tissue samples taken from malignant and benign thyroid patients, the repertoires were compared with one another. Points from the study as a whole: Significantly higher TCR beta diversity was reportedly seen in malignant thyroid tumors than benign nodules, in blood and tumor.

This clone was seen at least ten times. Antigen: not known. The V gene's germline CDR1 is DFQATT and CDR2 SNEGSKA (reference sequence). Trimming shortened V by 5 bases and J by 2 bases, and 19 bases separated the two germline ends. The length of the CDR3 is 16 residues. Ahead of thyroid surgery, no patient had received treatment of any kind. Original data processing: A classifier for distant metastasis in papillary thyroid cancer was constructed using CDR3 differences observed across clinicopathological groups. TCRdb re-clonotyped the PCR reads through MiXCR. The V and J calls were determined by TCRdb, not by the authors. This sample has over 35,000 clones, with less than 20% found just once.

The sequencing input was tumor tissue. V and J are TRBV20-1 and TRBJ1-5; D not resolved. The receptor comes from a female donor with papillary thyroid cancer or a benign thyroid nodule (not recorded which). Some clones in this sample may be carry-over from other donors' samples. The CDR3 nucleotides read TGCAGTGCTGACCCCAGAGGGTTGAACTGCAATCAGCCCCAGCATTTT. Residues: CSADPRGLNCNQPQHF.